The present TCR beta chain was sequenced within a study of T cells in Graves' hyperthyroidism and ophthalmopathy. Study background: Blood from the periphery was taken at initial diagnosis, before any treatment.

It was RNA transcripts that yielded the amplified TCR beta CDR3 regions. With the HTBI primer set, the TCR CDR3 went through a first round of RT-PCR. One entry per CDR3 protein results from TCRdb running MiXCR on the multiplex PCR reads. The sample lists approximately 620,000 distinct CDR3 sequences; approximately 16% were seen once. Germline-derived CDR1 and CDR2 are SGHRS and YFSETQ. CDR3 length: 12 amino acids. Trimming stripped 6 bases from V and 1 base from J, with 7 bases between. The table lists this clonotype with a few counts. The chain employs TRBV5-1 and TRBJ1-1; TRBD1 might be the D (5 bases). Material for sequencing was blood. This receptor was obtained from a woman aged 40-49 years with Graves' ophthalmopathy. CDR3 sequence (DNA): TGCGCCAGCATGGGACCGAACACTGAAGCTTTCTTT. This translates into CASMGPNTEAFF.